Presented here are 20 T cell receptor beta chains from one specimen sequenced in a study of lymphopenia after photon versus proton radiotherapy. Here immunoSEQ multiplex PCR was the method, and the copy in TCRdb shows in-frame clones only, minus some. Found here are 60,000 to 75,000 clones, roughly 87% of them singletons; the top ten hold 9.5% to 15%. Sequences were derived from peripheral blood, sampled from a patient treated with proton-based radiotherapy. Receptors originate from a man older than 75 with esophageal cancer.

This rearrangement joins TRBV12-5 to TRBJ1-1, with TRBD1 as a possible D gene (6 bases). Germline V gene data show CDR1 as LGHNT and CDR2 as FRNRAP. V lost 1 base and J 4 bases, leaving 10 bases between the germline ends. This CDR3 is built from 14 residues. CDR3 amino acids: CASGLARGGTEAFF. The CDR3 DNA follows: TGTGCTAGTGGTTTGGCCAGGGGTGGCACTGAAGCTTTCTTT. The variable domain in full, with the rest retrieved from reference TRBV12-5 and TRBJ1-1, is DARVTQTPRHKVTEMGQEVTMRCQPILGHNTVFWYRQTMMQGLELLAYFRNRAPLDDSGMPKDRFSAEMPDATLATLKIQPSEPRDSAVYFCASGLARGGTEAFFGQGTRLTVV.

V gene TRBV5-6 combines with J gene TRBJ1-2, with D possibly being TRBD1 (5 bases). The V and J ends lost 4 bases and 5 bases respectively, with 21 bases between them. Germline assignment: CDR1 SGHDT and CDR2 YYEEEE. The CDR3 runs to 16 residues. This CDR3 reads CASSVPRETALYGYTF. The CDR3 nucleotides read TGTGCCAGCAGCGTGCCCCGAGAGACAGCCTTATATGGCTACACCTTC.

The chain couples TRBV29-1 to TRBJ2-7; the match to TRBD2 covers 7 bases. The CDR3 contains 11 residues. The ends lost 8 bases at V and 3 bases at J; junction bases unmatched: 4. Looked up from germline, CDR1 is SQVTM and CDR2 is ANQGSEA. The CDR3 DNA reads TGCAGCTTCCGGACTAGCTACGAGCAGTACTTC. Protein product: CSFRTSYEQYF.

The J gene is TRBJ1-6, the V gene TRBV4-3, with 8 nucleotides matching TRBD1. The CDR3 is made up of 15 amino acids. CDR1 is LGHNA and CDR2 is YSLEER in the germline V gene. V gave up 1 base and J gave up 9 bases; unmatched junction bases: 5. Here the CDR3 reads CASSQAGQGSSPLHF. In DNA form, the CDR3 reads TGCGCCAGCAGCCAAGCCGGACAGGGTAGTTCACCCCTCCACTTT.

This rearrangement joins TRBV29-1 to TRBJ2-3; 8 bases are shared with TRBD1. The CDR3 spans 13 residues. The V and J ends lost 1 base and 6 bases, in that order; junction bases with no gene match: 3. Germline V gives CDR1 SQVTM, CDR2 ANQGSEA. The CDR3 sequence is CSVEGQGPDTQYF. The DNA for the CDR3 is TGCAGCGTTGAAGGACAGGGGCCGGATACGCAGTATTTT.

The rearrangement joins TRBV7-8 to TRBJ2-1; D unclear. This CDR3 contains 11 residues. Germline V CDR1 and CDR2: SGHVS, FQNEAQ. The V end was cut by 1 base, the J end by 8 bases, with 3 bases between. CDR3 sequence: CASSLEYEQFF. The DNA for the CDR3 is TGTGCCAGCAGCTTAGAATATGAGCAGTTCTTC.

This chain links TRBV4-1 with TRBJ1-6, with 12 bases aligning to TRBD1. V dropped 3 bases and J dropped 13; count of bases not matched to a gene: 16. Germline-derived CDR1 and CDR2 are MGHRA and YSYEKL. The CDR3 length is 18 residues. The CDR3: CASSHLPSGTGGKRPLHF. The CDR3 DNA reads TGCGCCAGCAGCCACCTCCCCTCCGGGACAGGGGGCAAAAGGCCCCTCCACTTT.

The J gene is TRBJ2-3, the V gene TRBV7-2; TRBD2 is a possible D gene (6 bases). CDR1 and CDR2 (germline): SGHTA, FQGNSA. The V gene lost 0 bases and the J gene lost 3 bases, with 13 bases spanning the gap. This CDR3 spans 16 amino acids. CDR3 region: CASSLALAGWTDTQYF. For the CDR3, the DNA is TGTGCCAGCAGCTTAGCTCTTGCGGGGTGGACAGATACGCAGTATTTT.

V and J are TRBV9 and TRBJ1-2; 7 bases match TRBD1. Germline loops: CDR1 SGDLS, CDR2 YYNGEE. The CDR3 is 15 amino acids. After removal of 0 bases from V and 5 bases from J, the junction contained 7 bases not matched to a gene. The CDR3 DNA is TGTGCCAGCAGCGTAGACCAGACAGGGTTATATGGCTACACCTTC. This sequence encodes CASSVDQTGLYGYTF. Based on the CDR3 plus reference TRBV9 and TRBJ1-2, the full variable domain is DSGVTQTPKHLITATGQRVTLRCSPRSGDLSVYWYQQSLDQGLQFLIQYYNGEERAKGNILERFSAQQFPDLHSELNLSSLELGDSALYFCASSVDQTGLYGYTFGSGTRLTVV.

The chain joins TRBV23-1 to TRBJ2-4, with D unclear. TRBV23-1 qualifies as an ORF whose function is uncertain. The CDR3 has 14 residues. Deletions cut 3 bases from V and 4 bases from J, with 10 bases between. This CDR3 is CASSQSSPKNIQYF. CDR3 DNA: TGCGCCAGCAGTCAGTCCAGCCCGAAAAACATTCAGTACTTC.

The genes are TRBV7-2 and TRBJ2-3; no reliable D call. CDR1 SGHTA and CDR2 FQGNSA come from the germline V gene. V lost 6 bases and J lost 2, with 6 bases in between. This CDR3 spans 12 amino acids. Here the CDR3 DNA reads TGTGCCAGCAGTCCCCCCACAGATACGCAGTATTTT. Protein product: CASSPPTDTQYF.

The genes are TRBV5-6 and TRBJ2-7, with TRBD1 identical over 7 bases. The length of the CDR3 is 14 residues. The germline V gene encodes CDR1 SGHDT and CDR2 YYEEEE. V dropped 7 bases and J dropped 5; count of bases not matched to a gene: 12. The CDR3 DNA follows: TGTGCCAGCGTATCCCGGAACAGGGGCCACGAGCAGTACTTC. Protein sequence: CASVSRNRGHEQYF.

V and J are TRBV5-4 and TRBJ2-2; no clear D. This CDR3 is built from 13 residues. The V gene lost 4 bases and the J gene lost 9 bases, with 13 bases spanning the gap. Germline assignment: CDR1 SGHNT and CDR2 YYREEE (reference sequence). The DNA of the CDR3 is TGTGCCAGCAGCACCGACATGGCCCGGGAGCTGTTTTTT. Encoded protein: CASSTDMARELFF.

This rearrangement joins TRBV12-5 to TRBJ2-3, with TRBD2 matching over 8 bases. Germline lookup yields CDR1 LGHNT and CDR2 FRNRAP. The trim removed 0 bases at V and 0 bases at J, leaving 17 bases unmatched. The CDR3 has 21 residues. The CDR3 reads CASGLVRWVSGGWFSTDTQYF. The CDR3 DNA is TGTGCTAGTGGTTTGGTACGGTGGGTGTCGGGGGGGTGGTTTAGCACAGATACGCAGTATTTT.

This clone was counted only a few times. The chain recombines TRBV15 with TRBJ2-2; D is possibly TRBD1 or TRBD2 (5 bases each). CDR3 length equals 19 residues. Trimming stripped 3 bases from V and 4 bases from J, with 24 bases between. Looked up from germline, CDR1 is LNHNV and CDR2 is YYDKDF (reference sequence). CDR3 nucleotides: TGTGCCACCAGCAGGGATCGGTTGGGACCGGCCCAAACCACCGGGGAGCTGTTTTTT. Translating gives CATSRDRLGPAQTTGELFF.

This chain links TRBV19 with TRBJ2-2; TRBD2 aligns across 8 bases. CDR3 length equals 15 residues. Germline V gives CDR1 LNHDA, CDR2 SQIVND (reference sequence). V lost 8 bases, J lost 5 bases, and 10 bases stayed unmatched. The CDR3 DNA is TGTGCCAGTTCCCCCGGGGGGGGAGGAACCGGGGAGCTGTTTTTT. Translation gives CASSPGGGGTGELFF. Together with reference TRBV19 and TRBJ2-2, the CDR3 gives the full variable domain: DGGITQSPKYLFRKEGQNVTLSCEQNLNHDAMYWYRQDPGQGLRLIYYSQIVNDFQKGDIAEGYSVSREKKESFPLTVTSAQKNPTAFYLCASSPGGGGTGELFFGEGSRLTVL.

V is TRBV5-5 and J is TRBJ1-4, with 7 bases that match TRBD1. V lost 2 bases to trimming and J lost 7 bases; unmatched junction nucleotides: 8. Germline CDR1 SGHKS, CDR2 YYEKEE (reference sequence). CDR3 length: 15 residues. The CDR3: CASSLGQGGGEKLFF. The CDR3 bases are TGTGCCAGCAGCTTAGGGCAGGGGGGAGGTGAAAAACTGTTTTTT.

The chain combines TRBV5-1 with TRBJ1-4, with D hard to call. CDR3 size: 13 residues. Germline assignment: CDR1 SGHRS and CDR2 YFSETQ. Trimming cost V 2 bases and J 4 bases, with 6 bases left between them. CDR3 bases: TGCGCCAGCAGCTTTGAGGGTAATGAAAAACTGTTTTTT. Translation: CASSFEGNEKLFF.

J is TRBJ2-2 and V is TRBV4-3; D is ambiguous. The CDR3 totals 14 residues. V was clipped by 0 bases and J by 1 base, with 3 bases between them. CDR1 is LGHNA and CDR2 is YSLEER in the germline V gene. CDR3 sequence (DNA): TGCGCCAGCAGCCAAGAAGGGAACACCGGGGAGCTGTTTTTT. Protein sequence: CASSQEGNTGELFF.

V is TRBV9 and J is TRBJ1-2; 8 bases are shared with TRBD1. With V trimmed by 6 bases and J by 0 bases, 13 bases remained unmatched. The CDR3 covers 17 residues. Germline CDR1 SGDLS, CDR2 YYNGEE. CDR3: CASTSRAGGAANYGYTF. For the CDR3, the DNA is TGTGCCAGCACCTCTCGGGCAGGGGGCGCAGCTAACTATGGCTACACCTTC.